This T cell receptor beta chain comes out of a study of blood T cell repertoires in COVID-19. Study information: From the United States, Italy and Spain came samples of acute and convalescent COVID-19.

Those enrolled, adults aged roughly 18 to 89 years, came from about two dozen US areas. The study assigned cohorts using participant-reported clinical history. Each recovered donor of Cohort 3 presented with two negative PCRs, clearance, or symptom resolution. Trimming shortened V by 8 bases and J by 3 bases, and 18 bases separated the two germline ends. CDR3 size: 15 residues. The germline CDR1 and CDR2 sequences are MNHEY and SMNVEV (reference sequence). Profiling relied on immunoSEQ multiplex PCR, and the TCRdb table lists in-frame clones only, not all of them. The table has approximately 280,000 clones, 85% seen once.

Sequencing was performed on PBMCs or T cells enriched from blood (not recorded which). The source is a woman between 45 and 65 years old who had recovered from COVID-19. The chain uses TRBV27 and TRBJ2-3, with D perhaps TRBD2 (6 bases). The chain's CDR3 is CASRKLAVTTDTQYF. In DNA, the CDR3 is TGTGCCAGCCGAAAATTAGCGGTAACAACAGATACGCAGTATTTT.